What follows are 12 T cell receptor beta chains derived from one specimen sequenced in a study of control samples from healthy donors and cancer patients. Generated by immunoSEQ multiplex PCR, the TCRdb table keeps only in-frame clones and is missing some. The sample lists around 84,000 clones, around 84% seen once, with roughly 12% in the top ten. Input material: PBMCs. All receptors come from a man aged 60 to 75 with head and neck cancer.

In this sample, this clone turned up a few times. V is TRBV7-9 and J is TRBJ1-1; possibly TRBD1 for D (5 bases). Trimming left V 9 bases short and J 11 bases short, with 13 bases between. CDR1 is SEHNR and CDR2 is FQNEAQ in the germline V gene (reference sequence). The CDR3 totals 10 residues. CDR3 DNA: TGTGCCAGTAGACAGACGCATGCTTTCTTT. Protein sequence: CASRQTHAFF.

CDR3 bases: TGTGCCAGCAGTCCGCTATCGCTAGCTTACTACGAGCAGTACTTC. This encodes CASSPLSLAYYEQYF. This chain links TRBV27 with TRBJ2-7; a weak D match, TRBD2 (5 bases). V lost 5 bases and J lost 3, with 17 bases in between. Germline CDR1 reads MNHEY; CDR2 reads SMNVEV (reference sequence). The CDR3 consists of 15 residues.

The chain carries TRBV7-9 and TRBJ2-2; tentative D call: TRBD2 (5 bases). Trimming cost V 8 bases and J 0 bases, with 13 bases left between them. The CDR3 length is 15 residues. The germline V gene encodes CDR1 SEHNR and CDR2 FQNEAQ (reference sequence). The CDR3, as DNA: TGTGCCAGCGTCTTAGCTAGCCCGAACACCGGGGAGCTGTTTTTT. It is translated as CASVLASPNTGELFF.

The chain is built from TRBV5-1 and TRBJ2-1; 9 bases match TRBD2. Germline V gene sequence: CDR1 SGHRS, CDR2 YFSETQ. V shed 7 bases and J 3 bases; nucleotides not matched to a gene: 5. CDR3 length: 14 amino acids. The CDR3 bases are TGCGCCAGCCAGACTAGCGGCCTCTACAATGAGCAGTTCTTC. Translating it yields CASQTSGLYNEQFF.

The chain recombines TRBV7-9 with TRBJ1-6; D unclear. Germline V lookup: CDR1 SEHNR, CDR2 FQNEAQ (reference sequence). Trimming pared 1 base from V and 6 bases from J, leaving 10 bases between. This CDR3 has 15 amino acids. This chain's CDR3 is CASSLGGYLNSPLHF. The DNA for the CDR3 is TGTGCCAGCAGCTTAGGAGGGTATCTTAATTCACCCCTCCACTTT.

The V call is TRBV6-2 or TRBV6-3, the J call TRBJ1-3; D remains unclear. Germline CDR1 MNHEY, CDR2 SVGEGT. This CDR3 has 15 residues. Trimming cost V 0 bases and J 2 bases, with 8 bases left between them. CDR3 sequence (DNA): TGTGCCAGCAGTTACTCGCCGGGTGCTGGAAACACCATATATTTT. Translation: CASSYSPGAGNTIYF.

The genes are TRBV5-1 and TRBJ2-1, with D possibly matching TRBD2 (5 bases). The CDR3 loop spans 15 amino acids. V lost 0 bases and J 3 bases, leaving 10 bases between the germline ends. CDR1 SGHRS and CDR2 YFSETQ come from the germline V gene. CDR3 in DNA: TGCGCCAGCAGCTTGGTTACAGCGGTCTACAATGAGCAGTTCTTC. Protein product: CASSLVTAVYNEQFF.

The chain carries TRBV5-1 and TRBJ1-3; 8 bases map to TRBD1. CDR3 length: 16 amino acids. CDR1 and CDR2 from the germline V gene are SGHRS and YFSETQ. Trimming removed 1 base from V and 4 bases from J; junction bases left unmatched: 7. Written as DNA, the CDR3 is TGCGCCAGCAGCTTGAGCCGCAGGGGGCCCGGAAACACCATATATTTT. Protein sequence: CASSLSRRGPGNTIYF.

This clone was recorded a few times. The chain has TRBV6-6 and TRBJ2-3; D is ambiguous. This CDR3 has 13 amino acids. Trimming cost V 0 bases and J 4 bases, with 5 bases left between them. Germline V gene lookup returns CDR1 MNHNY and CDR2 SVGAGI (reference sequence). CDR3 in amino acids: CASSYSSSDTQYF. For the CDR3, the DNA is TGTGCCAGCAGTTACTCCTCCTCAGATACGCAGTATTTT.

This clone came up once. The CDR3 coding sequence is TGCGCCAGCAGACTTGACCCGGCGACCTCTGGAAACACCATATATTTT. This translates into CASRLDPATSGNTIYF. The J gene is TRBJ1-3, the V gene TRBV5-1; D ambiguous. This CDR3 is 16 amino acids long. Germline V gene lookup returns CDR1 SGHRS and CDR2 YFSETQ. V lost 5 bases and J lost 0, with 15 bases in between.

This rearrangement joins TRBV15 to TRBJ2-2; a possible D gene is TRBD2 (6 bases). Trimming took off 2 bases at V and 5 bases at J, with 9 bases between the two ends. This CDR3 region has 14 residues. Looked up from germline, CDR1 is LNHNV and CDR2 is YYDKDF (reference sequence). The CDR3 DNA follows: TGTGCCACCAGCAGAAACGGGGGAACCGGGGAGCTGTTTTTT. This translates into CATSRNGGTGELFF.

The chain is built from TRBV6-5 and TRBJ2-1; 13 bases agree with TRBD2. The ends lost 7 bases at V and 6 bases at J; junction bases unmatched: 6. CDR3 size: 15 residues. Germline V gene lookup returns CDR1 MNHEY and CDR2 SVGAGI. CDR3 region: CASTLGLAGSNEQFF. Written as DNA, the CDR3 is TGTGCCAGCACCCTGGGACTAGCGGGGAGCAATGAGCAGTTCTTC.